This T cell receptor beta chain came from a study of T cells in Graves' hyperthyroidism and ophthalmopathy. Amplified TCR beta CDR3 regions derived from RNA transcripts. HTBI primers were used for first-round RT-PCR of the TCR CDR3. TCRdb processed the multiplex PCR reads anew with MiXCR; each CDR3 protein has one entry. The sample carries 500,000 to 750,000 distinct CDR3 sequences, about a sixth recorded once. V was trimmed by 7 bases and J by 7 bases, leaving 24 bases between them. The CDR3 sequence is 16 residues long. CDR1 is SGHTA and CDR2 is FQGNSA in the germline V gene. The receptor's source is a woman aged 25 to 39 with Graves' hyperthyroidism. The chain employs TRBV7-2 and TRBJ2-3, with a tentative D call TRBD1 (6 bases). Input material: blood. Here the CDR3 DNA reads TGTGCCAGCACACCCAGAACCGGGGCAGGGGCACATACGCAGTATTTT. As protein: CASTPRTGAGAHTQYF.